The present entry profiles one T cell receptor beta chain with its context. Its target is unknown. The sample comes from a study of cytomegalovirus exposure and HLA in healthy donors. General observations from the study: The Asian-associated ancestry cluster reportedly had fewer N-insertions than the roughly 700-donor mean in a later analysis. Previously analyzed data showed that most TCR beta V segments were productive at a frequency of about 90% or about 30%.

PCR amplification relied on 60 Vbeta primers (plus 13 Jbeta primers). Authors' data handling: Per a later analysis, the number of unique TCR beta chains was approximately 73 million, of which roughly 10 million were shared. Using immunoSEQ multiplex PCR, the repertoire was profiled, and TCRdb retains in-frame clones only, with some absent. V and J calls and clone size follow that table, whereas D and trimming were derived from the DNA. Of more than 95,000 clones in the sample, around 72% were seen once. Trimming shortened V by 4 bases and J by 2 bases, and 14 bases separated the two germline ends. CDR1 MDHEN and CDR2 SYDVKM come from the germline V gene. There are 15 residues in the CDR3.

Input material: PBMCs. The chain is built from TRBV28 and TRBJ2-5, with a tentative D call TRBD2 (5 bases). The origin of this receptor is a man aged 30 to 45 in good health and CMV-seronegative. In DNA, the CDR3 is TGTGCCAGCAGTTGGCCGGGGTACCTTCAAGAGACCCAGTACTTC. Translating it yields CASSWPGYLQETQYF.